The 3 T cell receptor beta chains in this list originate from one sample, sequenced in a study of cytomegalovirus exposure and HLA in healthy donors. PCR primers comprised 60 Vbeta and 13 Jbeta primers. Assay: immunoSEQ multiplex PCR; the TCRdb copy retains only in-frame clones and omits some. The sample contains 160,000 or so clones, around 76% of which appear only once. Material: PBMCs. These receptors all stem from a man between 60 and 70 years old in good health and CMV-seronegative.

V and J are TRBV6-5 and TRBJ1-2; 7 positions match TRBD1. Germline V gene data show CDR1 as MNHEY and CDR2 as SVGAGI. With V trimmed by 6 bases and J by 4 bases, 11 bases remained unmatched. This CDR3 has 15 residues. CDR3 bases: TGTGCCAGCAGACAACCGTGGACAGGTGCCTATGGCTACACCTTC. It specifies CASRQPWTGAYGYTF.

The J gene is TRBJ1-2, the V gene TRBV10-2, with 8 nucleotides matching TRBD1. Losses at the gene ends were 3 bases for V and 3 bases for J; bases not matched to a gene: 3. Germline CDR1 reads WSHSY; CDR2 reads SAAADI. CDR3 length: 14 residues. CDR3 sequence reads: CASSDSGGDYGYTF. The CDR3 DNA follows: TGCGCCAGCAGTGATTCAGGGGGCGACTATGGCTACACCTTC.

The chain uses TRBV6-5 and TRBJ1-5; the match to TRBD1 covers 8 bases. The V and J ends lost 6 bases and 7 bases, in that order; junction bases with no gene match: 8. The CDR3 runs to 14 residues. Germline CDR1 MNHEY, CDR2 SVGAGI. The CDR3 DNA reads TGTGCCAGCAGGAGCCCAGGGGGCGAACAGCCCCAGCATTTT. Amino acid sequence: CASRSPGGEQPQHF.